These 20 T cell receptor beta chains came from one sample sequenced in a study of shared clonotypes between healthy human individuals. TCRdb's copy holds only in-frame clones and misses some; the assay was immunoSEQ multiplex PCR. The sample holds 470,000 or so clones, around 73% seen once. The sequencing input was PBMCs. The source is a woman in her thirties or forties in good health. Some clones in this sample may be carry-over from other donors' samples.

The chain employs TRBV5-4 and TRBJ2-6, with D uncertain. This CDR3 spans 16 amino acids. Germline V gene lookup returns CDR1 SGHNT and CDR2 YYREEE (reference sequence). Trimming took 0 bases from V and 0 from J, leaving 7 bases between them. CDR3: CASSLDGFSGANVLTF. The CDR3 coding sequence is TGTGCCAGCAGCTTGGATGGGTTCTCTGGGGCCAACGTCCTGACTTTC. Using reference TRBV5-4 and TRBJ2-6 for the parts outside the CDR3, the full variable domain is ETGVTQSPTHLIKTRGQQVTLRCSSQSGHNTVSWYQQALGQGPQFIFQYYREEENGRGNFPPRFSGLQFPNYSSELNVNALELDDSALYLCASSLDGFSGANVLTFGAGSRLTVL.

The V and J genes are TRBV29-1 and TRBJ1-2; D unresolved. The CDR3 consists of 13 residues. Trimming removed 4 bases from V and 1 base from J, with 10 bases in between. Germline V CDR1 and CDR2: SQVTM, ANQGSEA. CDR3 amino acids: CSVATVGNYGYTF. The DNA for the CDR3 is TGCAGCGTTGCCACAGTTGGTAACTATGGCTACACCTTC.

The chain combines TRBV7-9 with TRBJ1-2; D is possibly TRBD1 (6 bases). CDR1 is SEHNR and CDR2 is FQNEAQ in the germline V gene (reference sequence). The V end was cut by 5 bases, the J end by 4 bases, with 17 bases between. This CDR3 has 15 residues. The CDR3 DNA sequence: TGTGCCAGCAGCCCGGATGGGGGCGCGGTCTATGGCTACACCTTC. Translation: CASSPDGGAVYGYTF.

The J gene is TRBJ2-7, the V gene TRBV27, with 11 bases lining up with TRBD2. J gave up 0 bases and V 2 bases, and 3 bases lay outside the gene matches. The CDR3 extends over 16 amino acids. CDR1 and CDR2 from the germline V gene are MNHEY and SMNVEV (reference sequence). The CDR3 sequence is CASSLLAGGLSYEQYF. CDR3 bases: TGTGCCAGCAGTTTACTAGCGGGAGGCCTCTCCTACGAGCAGTACTTC.

This clone was seen only a few times. The V and J genes are TRBV7-2 and TRBJ2-7; 9 bases agree with TRBD2. CDR3 length: 14 residues. V was pared by 2 bases and J by 6 bases, with 5 bases of the junction left unmatched. From germline, CDR1 is SGHTA and CDR2 FQGNSA. The CDR3 loop reads CASSLTREGPEQYF. CDR3 in DNA: TGTGCCAGCAGCTTAACGCGGGAGGGCCCCGAGCAGTACTTC.

As regards this clone: A junction end diverges from the germline sequence, so it may reflect a read error. The chain employs TRBV7-2 and TRBJ2-7, with 10 bases matching TRBD1. The CDR3 totals 12 residues. CDR1 and CDR2 (germline): SGHTA, FQGNSA. The CDR3 spells CASSDDRGPLDF. For the CDR3, the DNA is TGTGCCAGCAGCGACGACAGGGGGCCCCTTGACTTC.

This sequence joins TRBV5-5 and TRBJ1-2; 8 bases agree with TRBD1. Germline loops: CDR1 SGHKS, CDR2 YYEKEE (reference sequence). The CDR3 is made up of 15 amino acids. V shed 4 bases and J 2 bases; nucleotides not matched to a gene: 7. The CDR3 loop reads CASSLGQAINYGYTF. CDR3 DNA sequence: TGTGCCAGCAGCCTGGGACAGGCAATAAACTATGGCTACACCTTC.

With regard to this clone: Other DNA sequences from this sample encode an identical CDR3 as well. The chain combines TRBV4-3 with TRBJ2-5; possibly TRBD2 for D (5 bases). The last part of the DNA fits TRBJ2-7 better; the J call may be wrong. This CDR3 is 13 amino acids long. CDR1 and CDR2 (germline): LGHNA, YSLEER. CDR3: CASSQGTGYEQYF. The CDR3 nucleotides are TGCGCCAGCAGCCAAGGGACTGGATACGAGCAGTACTTC.

The J gene is TRBJ2-7, the V gene TRBV6-6, with D possibly matching TRBD2 (6 bases). Germline V gene sequence: CDR1 MNHNY, CDR2 SVGAGI (reference sequence). With 7 bases removed from V and 3 bases from J, the gap between germline ends came to 19 bases. This CDR3 comprises 15 residues. Here the CDR3 reads CASTNRAGGNYEQYF. CDR3 in DNA: TGTGCCAGCACCAATCGGGCAGGAGGGAACTACGAGCAGTACTTC.

This clone has just a few counts. The genes are TRBV30 and TRBJ2-5; D uncertain. The DNA end is a closer match to TRBJ2-7, so the J assignment may be wrong. In germline, CDR1 is GTSNPN, CDR2 SVGIG (reference sequence). This CDR3 comprises 12 residues. The CDR3 reads CAFTAAGYEQYF. The CDR3 nucleotides are TGTGCCTTCACCGCCGCCGGCTACGAGCAGTACTTC.

The rearrangement joins TRBV2 to TRBJ2-5; D is unclear. Germline V gene data show CDR1 as SNHLY and CDR2 as FYNNEI. V dropped 10 bases and J dropped 4 bases, with 16 bases sitting between them. The CDR3 totals 13 residues. CDR3 nucleotide sequence: TGTGCCACCACAAACGGCCGGGTAGAGACCCAGTACTTC. It specifies CATTNGRVETQYF.

This chain joins TRBV28 and TRBJ1-1, with a tentative D call TRBD1 (6 bases). CDR1 and CDR2 from the germline V gene are MDHEN and SYDVKM. V was pared by 5 bases and J by 3 bases, with 19 bases between. This CDR3 has 16 residues. The CDR3 loop reads CASSQNSGAGDTEAFF. CDR3 coding DNA: TGTGCCAGCAGTCAAAACTCAGGGGCGGGGGACACTGAAGCTTTCTTT.

With respect to this clone: The same CDR3 also results from other DNA sequences found in this sample. The gene calls are TRBV5-1 and TRBJ2-3; tentative D call: TRBD2 (5 bases). The CDR3 length is 14 residues. Germline loops: CDR1 SGHRS, CDR2 YFSETQ. V was pared by 1 base and J by 0 bases, with 6 bases between. For the CDR3, the DNA is TGCGCCAGCAGCTTGTCGGGGAGCACAGATACGCAGTATTTT. Translating it yields CASSLSGSTDTQYF. Full variable domain (missing parts from reference TRBV5-1 and TRBJ2-3): KAGVTQTPRYLIKTRGQQVTLSCSPISGHRSVSWYQQTPGQGLQFLFEYFSETQRNKGNFPGRFSGRQFSNSRSEMNVSTLELGDSALYLCASSLSGSTDTQYFGPGTRLTVL.

The chain carries TRBV6-1 and TRBJ1-5; 7 bases are a match to TRBD1. The V segment lost 3 bases and the J segment 0 bases; nucleotides outside the gene matches: 5. CDR3 length equals 16 residues. Germline V gene lookup returns CDR1 MNHNS and CDR2 SASEGT. The CDR3 DNA sequence: TGTGCCAGCAGTGACATGACAGGGATTAGCAATCAGCCCCAGCATTTT. The encoded protein is CASSDMTGISNQPQHF.

CDR3 region: CASRHELSDEQFF. CDR3 DNA: TGTGCCAGCAGACACGAGCTGAGTGATGAGCAGTTCTTC. The chain joins TRBV7-3 to TRBJ2-1; unclear D gene. CDR1 and CDR2 from the germline V gene are SGHTA and FQGTGA. This CDR3 spans 13 amino acids. The ends were cut back, 6 bases at V and 8 bases at J, with 14 bases in the middle.

The J gene is TRBJ1-1, the V gene TRBV5-1; the D gene is possibly TRBD1 (6 bases). The CDR3 loop spans 19 amino acids. Germline assignment: CDR1 SGHRS and CDR2 YFSETQ. The V gene lost 0 bases and the J gene lost 0 bases, with 21 bases spanning the gap. The CDR3 DNA is TGCGCCAGCAGCTTGGCCGTCGGGGGCTCGTTACCCATGAACACTGAAGCTTTCTTT. Translated: CASSLAVGGSLPMNTEAFF.

The chain carries TRBV19 and TRBJ2-2, with D uncertain. The V gene lost 5 bases and the J gene lost 4 bases, with 11 bases spanning the gap. This CDR3 is built from 14 residues. Germline V gene lookup returns CDR1 LNHDA and CDR2 SQIVND (reference sequence). CDR3 DNA sequence: TGTGCCAGTAGTGTCGACCTGACCACCGGGGAGCTGTTTTTT. Translated, it gives CASSVDLTTGELFF.

This clone appeared a few times. This rearrangement joins TRBV6-1 to TRBJ2-7; 8 nucleotides agree with TRBD1. Germline CDR1 and CDR2: MNHNS and SASEGT. With 6 bases clipped from V and 6 bases from J, the junction kept 10 bases outside the gene matches. This CDR3 is built from 14 residues. The CDR3 sequence: CASRPTDRASEQYF. The CDR3 DNA reads as TGTGCCAGCAGACCGACGGACAGGGCTTCCGAGCAGTACTTC.

In regard to this clone: This specimen includes other DNA sequences encoding the same CDR3. V gene TRBV15 combines with J gene TRBJ2-5, with D unresolved. Trimming removed 0 bases at V and 5 bases at J, with 7 bases between. The CDR3 runs 13 residues. Germline CDR1 reads LNHNV; CDR2 reads YYDKDF (reference sequence). The CDR3 sequence: CATSRDRWETQYF. The CDR3 DNA sequence: TGTGCCACCAGCAGAGATCGGTGGGAGACCCAGTACTTC. Full variable domain (outside the CDR3, taken from reference TRBV15 and TRBJ2-5): DAMVIQNPRYQVTQFGKPVTLSCSQTLNHNVMYWYQQKSSQAPKLLFHYYDKDFNNEADTPDNFQSRRPNTSFCFLDIRSPGLGDTAMYLCATSRDRWETQYFGPGTRLLVL.

V is TRBV7-9 and J is TRBJ2-7; TRBD2 aligns across 10 bases. Germline V lookup: CDR1 SEHNR, CDR2 FQNEAQ (reference sequence). The CDR3 runs 15 residues. Trimming at V came to 5 bases and at J to 5 bases, leaving 9 bases not matched to a gene. The CDR3: CASSPQGSGGNEQYF. The CDR3 DNA sequence: TGTGCCAGCAGCCCGCAGGGTAGCGGGGGGAACGAGCAGTACTTC.